This paragraph reports one TCR beta chain. Its antigen remains unknown. These data originate in a study of cytomegalovirus exposure and HLA in healthy donors. Findings and limits, study-wide: TCR beta sequences reportedly predicted most subjects' HLA-A and HLA-B alleles accurately. In vitro assays verified that a few CMV-associated chains recognized CMV antigens specifically.

A multiplex PCR was run with 60 Vbeta primers and 13 Jbeta primers. As processed by the authors: Some 12 million shared chains were among the about 80 million unique TCR beta chains that a later analysis counted. The method was immunoSEQ multiplex PCR; TCRdb's version includes in-frame clones alone and lacks a portion of them. The D gene and trimming were derived from the DNA, and the V and J assignments and clone size from that table. The table has more than 200,000 clones, 83% seen once; the top ten hold roughly 1.3%. V lost 4 bases and J lost 1, with 13 bases in between. The CDR3 runs 15 residues. CDR1 is MDHEN and CDR2 is SYDVKM in the germline V gene.

This TCR derives from a girl aged 10 to 17 in good health and CMV-seronegative. The sample taken for sequencing was PBMCs. The chain employs TRBV28 and TRBJ2-5; maybe TRBD1 (5 bases). The CDR3 loop is CASSWIRTSQETQYF. The CDR3 nucleotides read TGTGCCAGCAGTTGGATTCGGACATCCCAAGAGACCCAGTACTTC.